These 3 T cell receptor beta chains share one sample of origin, sequenced in a study of regulatory T cells in long-lasting Graves disease. Time point noted: persistent/refractory GD, antithyroid drugs over 5 years with positive TRAb. Preparation of the TCR library used RNA extracted from PBMCs. Libraries of TCR beta came from iRepertoire HTBI primers plus Arm-PCR of CDR3 regions. One entry per CDR3 protein, called by TCRdb with MiXCR from the multiplex PCR reads. The sample holds some 370,000 distinct CDR3 sequences, about 20% seen once. The sequences come from peripheral blood mononuclear cells (PBMCs), collected when the disease was refractory, from a patient treated with antithyroid drugs. The receptors were sampled from a female donor with Graves disease.

This clonotype was recorded at least ten times. The genes are TRBV12-5 and TRBJ2-5, with D perhaps matching TRBD1 (6 bases). The germline V gene encodes CDR1 LGHNT and CDR2 FRNRAP. V was cut by 1 base and J by 3 bases, with 12 bases left in between. The CDR3 consists of 15 residues. The CDR3 region is CASGLGWGLEETQYF. The CDR3 DNA reads as TGTGCTAGTGGTTTGGGCTGGGGGCTAGAAGAGACCCAGTACTTC.

This clonotype was recorded at least ten times. V gene TRBV12-3 or TRBV12-4 combines with J gene TRBJ2-2; 9 bases match TRBD2. V shed 3 bases and J 7 bases; nucleotides not matched to a gene: 6. The CDR3 is 15 amino acids. The CDR3 loop reads CASSFGTSFFGELFF. CDR3 bases: TGTGCCAGCAGTTTCGGGACTAGCTTTTTCGGGGAGCTGTTTTTT.

This clonotype was observed a handful of times. This chain connects TRBV6-2 or TRBV6-3 to TRBJ2-7, with D hard to call. CDR1 MNHEY and CDR2 SVGEGT come from the germline V gene. The CDR3 totals 14 residues. Trimming stripped 3 bases from V and 2 bases from J, with 11 bases between. The CDR3, as DNA: TGTGCCAGCAGTTATTTTCCTCCCCCCTACGAGCAGTACTTC. Translated: CASSYFPPPYEQYF.